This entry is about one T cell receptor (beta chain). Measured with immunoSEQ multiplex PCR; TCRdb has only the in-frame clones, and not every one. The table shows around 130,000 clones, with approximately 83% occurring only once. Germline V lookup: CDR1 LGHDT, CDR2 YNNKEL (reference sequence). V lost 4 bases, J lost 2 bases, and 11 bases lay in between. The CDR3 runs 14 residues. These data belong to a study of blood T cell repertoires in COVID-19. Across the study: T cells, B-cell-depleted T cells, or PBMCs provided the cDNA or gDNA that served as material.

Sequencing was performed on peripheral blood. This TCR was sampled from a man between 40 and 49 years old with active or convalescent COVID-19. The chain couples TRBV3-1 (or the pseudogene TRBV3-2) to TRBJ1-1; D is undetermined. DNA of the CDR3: TGTGCCAGCAGCCCTTCTGACTTAAACACTGAAGCTTTCTTT. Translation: CASSPSDLNTEAFF.